A selection of T cell receptor beta chains follows, all from one sample in a study of blood T cell repertoires in COVID-19. Sequenced by immunoSEQ multiplex PCR; TCRdb stores in-frame clones only, minus some. The repertoire has 100,000 or so clones, over 70% of them found once; the top ten carry over 3.5%. Sequences were obtained from peripheral blood. The source of these receptors is a man aged 55 to 70 with acute or convalescent COVID-19. Both conserved end residues are part of each CDR3. Fields, in order: CDR3 DNA, CDR3 protein, V gene, D gene, clone size, J gene. A D gene is named only where the DNA matches it firmly. Size is stated for part of the rows, as once, few or many counts, or as a class when the clone is expanded.

CDR3nt: TGTGCCTCCTCGGGACACGAAAGGCATGGCTACACCTTC; CDR3aa: CASSGHERHGYTF; v_gene: TRBV12-3/TRBV12-4; d_gene: .; abundance: .; j_gene: TRBJ1-2
CDR3nt: TGTGCCACTTCTAGCGGGGGAGTGGGGGAGACCCAGTACTTC; CDR3aa: CATSSGGVGETQYF; v_gene: TRBV19; d_gene: TRBD2; abundance: .; j_gene: TRBJ2-5
CDR3nt: TGTGCCAGCAGCTTAGTTGGACAGGGGGCAACCTATGGCTACACCTTC; CDR3aa: CASSLVGQGATYGYTF; v_gene: TRBV7-2; d_gene: TRBD1; abundance: .; j_gene: TRBJ1-2
CDR3nt: TGTGCCAGCAGCTTATCAGGGGGAAACTATGGCTACACCTTC; CDR3aa: CASSLSGGNYGYTF; v_gene: TRBV11-3; d_gene: TRBD1; abundance: .; j_gene: TRBJ1-2
CDR3nt: TGTGCCAGTAGTGAGGGACAGGGGACCTTGAACACTGAAGCTTTCTTT; CDR3aa: CASSEGQGTLNTEAFF; v_gene: TRBV19; d_gene: TRBD1; abundance: .; j_gene: TRBJ1-1
CDR3nt: TGTGCCAGCTCACCGCCAGGGTCTGGTTTAGGTCAAAACATTCAGTACTTC; CDR3aa: CASSPPGSGLGQNIQYF; v_gene: TRBV18; d_gene: .; abundance: .; j_gene: TRBJ2-4
CDR3nt: TGTGCCAGCAGTGCTAAGGGGGAGAACACTGAAGCTTTCTTT; CDR3aa: CASSAKGENTEAFF; v_gene: TRBV2; d_gene: .; abundance: .; j_gene: TRBJ1-1
CDR3nt: TGTGCCAGCAGAAAACAGGGGGCGAGTGAAAAACTGTTTTTT; CDR3aa: CASRKQGASEKLFF; v_gene: TRBV6-5; d_gene: TRBD1; abundance: .; j_gene: TRBJ1-4
CDR3nt: TGTGCCAGCAGTCGAACCCCGGGAGCAACTAATGAAAAACTGTTTTTT; CDR3aa: CASSRTPGATNEKLFF; v_gene: TRBV28; d_gene: .; abundance: .; j_gene: TRBJ1-4
CDR3nt: TGTGCCAGCAGGGGCCCCGGGACAGGGGGGTACTACGAGCAGTACTTC; CDR3aa: CASRGPGTGGYYEQYF; v_gene: TRBV2; d_gene: TRBD1; abundance: .; j_gene: TRBJ2-7
CDR3nt: TGTGCCAGCAGCCCGGGACAGGGCCTCACAGATACGCAGTATTTT; CDR3aa: CASSPGQGLTDTQYF; v_gene: TRBV7-8; d_gene: TRBD1; abundance: .; j_gene: TRBJ2-3
CDR3nt: TGTGCCAGCAGCTTGAACAGGGGATACACGAACACTGAAGCTTTCTTT; CDR3aa: CASSLNRGYTNTEAFF; v_gene: TRBV5-6; d_gene: TRBD1; abundance: .; j_gene: TRBJ1-1
CDR3nt: TGTGCCAGCAGCTCGCGATTCACAGATACGCAGTATTTT; CDR3aa: CASSSRFTDTQYF; v_gene: TRBV9; d_gene: .; abundance: .; j_gene: TRBJ2-3
CDR3nt: TGTGCCAGCAGTGAAGCAGGGGGCGAGCGGCCCCAGCATTTT; CDR3aa: CASSEAGGERPQHF; v_gene: TRBV6-1; d_gene: TRBD1; abundance: .; j_gene: TRBJ1-5
CDR3nt: TGTGCCAGCAGCCAACGAGCGGGATTCACTGAAGCTTTCTTT; CDR3aa: CASSQRAGFTEAFF; v_gene: TRBV16; d_gene: .; abundance: .; j_gene: TRBJ1-1
CDR3nt: TGTGCCAGCCGAGCTAGCGGGGGGGACTACAATGAGCAGTTCTTC; CDR3aa: CASRASGGDYNEQFF; v_gene: TRBV9; d_gene: TRBD2; abundance: .; j_gene: TRBJ2-1
CDR3nt: TGTGCCAGCTCACCAACGGCGGCTAGCTCCTACGAGCAGTACTTC; CDR3aa: CASSPTAASSYEQYF; v_gene: TRBV18; d_gene: .; abundance: once; j_gene: TRBJ2-7
CDR3nt: TGTGCCAGCAGTGAATCCGGACAGGGTGAAGCTTTCTTT; CDR3aa: CASSESGQGEAFF; v_gene: TRBV6-1; d_gene: TRBD1; abundance: .; j_gene: TRBJ1-1
CDR3nt: TGTGCCAGCAGTCTAGCCCGCCGTAGCGGGAGAGGGACCTACAATGAGCAGTTCTTC; CDR3aa: CASSLARRSGRGTYNEQFF; v_gene: TRBV6-2/TRBV6-3; d_gene: TRBD2; abundance: .; j_gene: TRBJ2-1
CDR3nt: TGCGCCAGCAGTTTAACAAACCAGAACACTGAAGCTTTCTTT; CDR3aa: CASSLTNQNTEAFF; v_gene: TRBV10-2; d_gene: .; abundance: few; j_gene: TRBJ1-1
CDR3nt: TGCGCCAGCAGCCAAGCGGGAGGCACAGATACGCAGTATTTT; CDR3aa: CASSQAGGTDTQYF; v_gene: TRBV4-1; d_gene: .; abundance: .; j_gene: TRBJ2-3
CDR3nt: TGTGCCAGCAGCCCGAACTCCGCCTCGGAAGCTTTCTTT; CDR3aa: CASSPNSASEAFF; v_gene: TRBV7-2; d_gene: .; abundance: .; j_gene: TRBJ1-1
CDR3nt: TGTGCCAGCAGCTTAGCGGGGGGGGGTTTGGATCCCCAGCATTTT; CDR3aa: CASSLAGGGLDPQHF; v_gene: TRBV7-2; d_gene: .; abundance: .; j_gene: TRBJ1-5
CDR3nt: TGTGCCAGCAGCTTATCCCCGGGACAGGGAAGCTCACCCCTCCACTTT; CDR3aa: CASSLSPGQGSSPLHF; v_gene: TRBV7-9; d_gene: TRBD1; abundance: .; j_gene: TRBJ1-6
CDR3nt: TGTGCCAGCCCAGAAGAGGGGGGGGTAGCTTTCTTT; CDR3aa: CASPEEGGVAFF; v_gene: TRBV6-5; d_gene: .; abundance: medium-sized; j_gene: TRBJ1-1
CDR3nt: TGTGCCAGCAGCTTATCAGCGAACACAGATACGCAGTATTTT; CDR3aa: CASSLSANTDTQYF; v_gene: TRBV7-9; d_gene: .; abundance: .; j_gene: TRBJ2-3
CDR3nt: TGTGCCAGCAGTTACTCGCGGGGGCCCTACAATGAGCAGTTCTTC; CDR3aa: CASSYSRGPYNEQFF; v_gene: TRBV27; d_gene: .; abundance: .; j_gene: TRBJ2-1
CDR3nt: TGTGCCAGCAGCGTAGCGGAGAACAGGGTAAATGAGCAGTTCTTC; CDR3aa: CASSVAENRVNEQFF; v_gene: TRBV9; d_gene: .; abundance: .; j_gene: TRBJ2-1
CDR3nt: TGTGCCAGCAGTGGGTTCTCGGGTCAGCCCCAGCATTTT; CDR3aa: CASSGFSGQPQHF; v_gene: TRBV25-1; d_gene: .; abundance: .; j_gene: TRBJ1-5
CDR3nt: TGTGCCAGCAGTACCGAGGACAGGGCGAACATTCAGTACTTC; CDR3aa: CASSTEDRANIQYF; v_gene: TRBV6-6; d_gene: TRBD1; abundance: once; j_gene: TRBJ2-4
CDR3nt: TGTGCCAGCAGTTACTTAGGACAGGGGAGGCAAGAGACCCAGTACTTC; CDR3aa: CASSYLGQGRQETQYF; v_gene: TRBV6-5; d_gene: TRBD1; abundance: .; j_gene: TRBJ2-5
CDR3nt: TGTGCCAGCAGCTTGGCCTCCGGGACACAGACGGTAGAAAAACTGTTTTTT; CDR3aa: CASSLASGTQTVEKLFF; v_gene: TRBV11-2; d_gene: .; abundance: .; j_gene: TRBJ1-4
CDR3nt: TGTGCCTGGAGTGAAGGGGGCCGCTATACGCAGTATTTT; CDR3aa: CAWSEGGRYTQYF; v_gene: TRBV30; d_gene: TRBD1; abundance: .; j_gene: TRBJ2-3
CDR3nt: TGTGCCAGCAGTTTCCGGACTGGGAACACTGAAGCTTTCTTT; CDR3aa: CASSFRTGNTEAFF; v_gene: TRBV27; d_gene: .; abundance: .; j_gene: TRBJ1-1
CDR3nt: TGTGCCAGCAGCCCGGGACTACAGCCCCAGCATTTT; CDR3aa: CASSPGLQPQHF; v_gene: TRBV7-9; d_gene: .; abundance: .; j_gene: TRBJ1-5
CDR3nt: TGCGCCAGCAGCCCTGGGGTGGGCGGGAGATCGACAGATACGCAGTATTTT; CDR3aa: CASSPGVGGRSTDTQYF; v_gene: TRBV5-1; d_gene: TRBD2; abundance: .; j_gene: TRBJ2-3
CDR3nt: TGTGCCAGCAGCTTGGATCTAGCATCTTATGAGCAGTTCTTC; CDR3aa: CASSLDLASYEQFF; v_gene: TRBV7-9; d_gene: .; abundance: .; j_gene: TRBJ2-1
CDR3nt: TGTGCCAGCAGCGTGGGGGGGACCCCCGGGCAGCCCCAGCATTTT; CDR3aa: CASSVGGTPGQPQHF; v_gene: TRBV9; d_gene: .; abundance: .; j_gene: TRBJ1-5
CDR3nt: TGCAGCGTTGATAGACTCTCCAATGAAAAACTGTTTTTT; CDR3aa: CSVDRLSNEKLFF; v_gene: TRBV29-1; d_gene: .; abundance: .; j_gene: TRBJ1-4
CDR3nt: TGTGCCAGTAGTGACAGGGAATCCTACAATGAGCAGTTCTTC; CDR3aa: CASSDRESYNEQFF; v_gene: TRBV19; d_gene: TRBD1; abundance: .; j_gene: TRBJ2-1
CDR3nt: TGTGCCAGTAGTATCCTCCCGACAGGGGGCGCAAGTTATAGCAATCAGCCCCAGCATTTT; CDR3aa: CASSILPTGGASYSNQPQHF; v_gene: TRBV19; d_gene: TRBD1; abundance: few; j_gene: TRBJ1-5
CDR3nt: TGTGCCAGCAGTTGGGGGGGTATGGGACTGTTTTTT; CDR3aa: CASSWGGMGLFF; v_gene: TRBV28; d_gene: .; abundance: .; j_gene: TRBJ1-4
CDR3nt: TGTGCCTGGAGTTGGGCAGGGGAGATGGATTCACCCCTCCACTTT; CDR3aa: CAWSWAGEMDSPLHF; v_gene: TRBV30; d_gene: .; abundance: .; j_gene: TRBJ1-6
CDR3nt: TGTGCCAGCAGCTTGGCAAGCGGGGGAACTAGCACAGATACGCAGTATTTT; CDR3aa: CASSLASGGTSTDTQYF; v_gene: TRBV5-4; d_gene: TRBD2; abundance: .; j_gene: TRBJ2-3
CDR3nt: TGTGCCACCAGCAGAGGTGCAGGGGCTGGGTATGGCTACACCTTC; CDR3aa: CATSRGAGAGYGYTF; v_gene: TRBV15; d_gene: .; abundance: .; j_gene: TRBJ1-2
CDR3nt: TGTGCCAGCAGCGTAGAAGGGGCTAGCGCCGGGGAGCTGTTTTTT; CDR3aa: CASSVEGASAGELFF; v_gene: TRBV9; d_gene: .; abundance: .; j_gene: TRBJ2-2
CDR3nt: TGTGCCAGTAGTACAGAGATCACAGGACCCGGGGAGCTGTTTTTT; CDR3aa: CASSTEITGPGELFF; v_gene: TRBV19; d_gene: .; abundance: .; j_gene: TRBJ2-2
CDR3nt: TGCGCCAGCAGCCAAGTTCAGGGTAGTGGCTACACCTTC; CDR3aa: CASSQVQGSGYTF; v_gene: TRBV4-3; d_gene: .; abundance: .; j_gene: TRBJ1-2
CDR3nt: TGTGCTAGTGGTTTGAGGCTACAGGGGTCGGGGGAGCAGTACTTC; CDR3aa: CASGLRLQGSGEQYF; v_gene: TRBV12-5; d_gene: TRBD1; abundance: .; j_gene: TRBJ2-7
CDR3nt: TGTGCCTGGAGTGTACAGGGCAGGGGTGCTGGGGCCAACGTCCTGACTTTC; CDR3aa: CAWSVQGRGAGANVLTF; v_gene: TRBV30; d_gene: .; abundance: .; j_gene: TRBJ2-6
CDR3nt: TGTGCCAGCAACACGGGAGGTTGGCAAGAGACCCAGTACTTC; CDR3aa: CASNTGGWQETQYF; v_gene: TRBV7-2; d_gene: TRBD2; abundance: .; j_gene: TRBJ2-5
CDR3nt: TGTGCCAGTAGTATAGCTGGACTTGAAGAGACCCAGTACTTC; CDR3aa: CASSIAGLEETQYF; v_gene: TRBV19; d_gene: .; abundance: .; j_gene: TRBJ2-5
CDR3nt: TGTGCCAGTACCGACGGGAACTATGGCTACACCTTC; CDR3aa: CASTDGNYGYTF; v_gene: TRBV19; d_gene: .; abundance: .; j_gene: TRBJ1-2
CDR3nt: TGTGCCAGCGAGGGGGCTGAAGCTTTCTTT; CDR3aa: CASEGAEAFF; v_gene: TRBV2; d_gene: .; abundance: .; j_gene: TRBJ1-1
CDR3nt: TGTGCCAGCAGCTCCCCGCCCGGGAGAACCGGGGAGCTGTTTTTT; CDR3aa: CASSSPPGRTGELFF; v_gene: TRBV9; d_gene: .; abundance: .; j_gene: TRBJ2-2
CDR3nt: TGTGCCATCAGTGAACTAGCGGCGAACACCGGGGAGCTGTTTTTT; CDR3aa: CAISELAANTGELFF; v_gene: TRBV10-3; d_gene: TRBD2; abundance: .; j_gene: TRBJ2-2
CDR3nt: TGTGCCAGCAGCTTTGGGGCTGGTGCCGGGGAGCTGTTTTTT; CDR3aa: CASSFGAGAGELFF; v_gene: TRBV11-3; d_gene: .; abundance: .; j_gene: TRBJ2-2
CDR3nt: TGTGCCAGCAGCCTTCTTCGGAACACTGAAGCTTTCTTT; CDR3aa: CASSLLRNTEAFF; v_gene: TRBV3-1/TRBV3-2; d_gene: .; abundance: .; j_gene: TRBJ1-1
CDR3nt: TGTGCCAGCAGCTTTGACAGGGGTAATTCACCCCTCCACTTT; CDR3aa: CASSFDRGNSPLHF; v_gene: TRBV7-2; d_gene: TRBD1; abundance: .; j_gene: TRBJ1-6
CDR3nt: TGTGCCAGTAGTCCGTCGTGGAGGGGGCTAGGCGAGCAGTACTTC; CDR3aa: CASSPSWRGLGEQYF; v_gene: TRBV19; d_gene: .; abundance: .; j_gene: TRBJ2-7